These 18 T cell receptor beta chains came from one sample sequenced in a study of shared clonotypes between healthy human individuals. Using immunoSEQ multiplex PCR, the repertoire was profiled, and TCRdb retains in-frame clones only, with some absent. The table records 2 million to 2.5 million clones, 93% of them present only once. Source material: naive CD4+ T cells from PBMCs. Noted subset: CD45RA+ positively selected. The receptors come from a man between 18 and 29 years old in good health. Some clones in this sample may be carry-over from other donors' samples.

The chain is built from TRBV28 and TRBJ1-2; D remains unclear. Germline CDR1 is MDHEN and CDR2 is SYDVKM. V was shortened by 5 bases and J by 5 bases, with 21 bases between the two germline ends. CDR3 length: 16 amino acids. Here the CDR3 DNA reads TGTGCCAGCAGTCCCGTTGTAGGCAGTCCGCGGTATGGCTACACCTTC. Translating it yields CASSPVVGSPRYGYTF.

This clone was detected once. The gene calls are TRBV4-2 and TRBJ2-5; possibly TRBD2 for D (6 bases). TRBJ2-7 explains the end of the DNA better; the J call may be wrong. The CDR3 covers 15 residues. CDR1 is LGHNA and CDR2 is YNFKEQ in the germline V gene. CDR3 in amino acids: CASSRRLGSAYEQYF. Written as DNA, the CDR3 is TGTGCCAGCAGCCGCAGACTAGGCTCGGCCTACGAGCAGTACTTC.

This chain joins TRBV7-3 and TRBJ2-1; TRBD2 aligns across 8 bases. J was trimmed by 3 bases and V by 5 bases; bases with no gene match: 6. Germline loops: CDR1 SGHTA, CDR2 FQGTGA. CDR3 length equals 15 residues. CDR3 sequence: CASSARTSSYNEQFF. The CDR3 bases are TGTGCCAGCAGCGCCAGGACTAGCAGCTACAATGAGCAGTTCTTC.

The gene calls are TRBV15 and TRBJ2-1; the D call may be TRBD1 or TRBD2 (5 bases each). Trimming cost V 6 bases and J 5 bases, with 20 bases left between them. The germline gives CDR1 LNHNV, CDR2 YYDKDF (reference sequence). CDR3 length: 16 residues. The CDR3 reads CATRPDGSLGDNEQFF. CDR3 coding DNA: TGTGCCACCAGGCCGGATGGCTCCCTGGGGGACAATGAGCAGTTCTTC.

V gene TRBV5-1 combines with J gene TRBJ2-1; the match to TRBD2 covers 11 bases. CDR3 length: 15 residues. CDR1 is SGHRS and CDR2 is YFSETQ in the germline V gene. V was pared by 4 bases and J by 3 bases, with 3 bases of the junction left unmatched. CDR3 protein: CASSPLAGGYNEQFF. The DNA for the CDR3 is TGCGCCAGCAGCCCTCTAGCGGGAGGCTACAATGAGCAGTTCTTC.

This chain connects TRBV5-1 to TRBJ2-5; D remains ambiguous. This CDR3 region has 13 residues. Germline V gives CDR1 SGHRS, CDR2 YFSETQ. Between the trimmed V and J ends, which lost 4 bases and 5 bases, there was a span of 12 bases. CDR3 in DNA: TGCGCCAGCAGCCCCGTCCCTGGGGAGACCCAGTACTTC. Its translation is CASSPVPGETQYF.

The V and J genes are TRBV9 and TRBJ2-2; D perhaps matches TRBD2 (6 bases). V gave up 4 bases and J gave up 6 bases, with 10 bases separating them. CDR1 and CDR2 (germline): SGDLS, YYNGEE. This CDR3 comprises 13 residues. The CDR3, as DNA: TGTGCCAGCAGCAGAGGGACTCCCGGGGAGCTGTTTTTT. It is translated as CASSRGTPGELFF.

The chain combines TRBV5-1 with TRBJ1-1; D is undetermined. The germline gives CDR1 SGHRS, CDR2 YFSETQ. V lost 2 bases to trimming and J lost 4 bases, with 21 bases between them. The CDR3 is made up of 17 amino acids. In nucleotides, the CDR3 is TGCGCCAGCAGCTTCGGCCCCAGCGGGGAATTTGGCACTGAAGCTTTCTTT. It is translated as CASSFGPSGEFGTEAFF. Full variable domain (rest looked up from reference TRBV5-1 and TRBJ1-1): KAGVTQTPRYLIKTRGQQVTLSCSPISGHRSVSWYQQTPGQGLQFLFEYFSETQRNKGNFPGRFSGRQFSNSRSEMNVSTLELGDSALYLCASSFGPSGEFGTEAFFGQGTRLTVV.

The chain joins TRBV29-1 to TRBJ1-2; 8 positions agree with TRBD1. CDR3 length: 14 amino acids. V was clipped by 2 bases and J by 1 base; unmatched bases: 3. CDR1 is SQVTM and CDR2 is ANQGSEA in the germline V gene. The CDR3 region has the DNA TGCAGCGTTGAATCGACAGGGGTTAACTATGGCTACACCTTC. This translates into CSVESTGVNYGYTF.

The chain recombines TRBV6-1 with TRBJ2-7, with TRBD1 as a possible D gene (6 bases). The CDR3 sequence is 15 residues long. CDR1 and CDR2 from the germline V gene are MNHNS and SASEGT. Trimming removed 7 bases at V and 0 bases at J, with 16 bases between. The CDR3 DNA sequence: TGTGCCAGCAACAAGAATGGACAGAGCTCCTACGAGCAGTACTTC. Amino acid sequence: CASNKNGQSSYEQYF.

The CDR3: CASSLGQEELFF. CDR3 nucleotide sequence: TGTGCCAGCAGCTTGGGACAGGAGGAGCTGTTTTTT. V is TRBV7-3 and J is TRBJ2-2; 8 positions match TRBD1. The CDR3 is 12 residues long. The J segment lost 10 bases and the V segment lost 3 bases, leaving 1 base of the junction unmatched. Germline-derived CDR1 and CDR2 are SGHTA and FQGTGA.

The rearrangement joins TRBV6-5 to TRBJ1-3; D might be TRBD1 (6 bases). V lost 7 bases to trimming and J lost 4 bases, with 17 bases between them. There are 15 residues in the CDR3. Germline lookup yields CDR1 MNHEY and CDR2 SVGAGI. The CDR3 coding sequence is TGTGCCAGCAAAAGGCAGGGGCCTTCAGGAAACACCATATATTTT. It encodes CASKRQGPSGNTIYF.

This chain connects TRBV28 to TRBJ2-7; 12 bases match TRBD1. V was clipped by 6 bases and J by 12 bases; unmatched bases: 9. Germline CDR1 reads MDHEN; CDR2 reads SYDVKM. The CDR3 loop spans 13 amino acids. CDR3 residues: CASRSGTGGEGYF. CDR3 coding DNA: TGTGCCAGCAGATCCGGGACAGGGGGCGAAGGGTACTTC.

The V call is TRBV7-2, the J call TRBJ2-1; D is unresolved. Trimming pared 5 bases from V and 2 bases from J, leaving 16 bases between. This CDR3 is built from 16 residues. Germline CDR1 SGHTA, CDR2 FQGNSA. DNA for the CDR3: TGTGCCAGCAGCCGGCTTAGGCAGACAACCTACAATGAGCAGTTCTTC. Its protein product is CASSRLRQTTYNEQFF.

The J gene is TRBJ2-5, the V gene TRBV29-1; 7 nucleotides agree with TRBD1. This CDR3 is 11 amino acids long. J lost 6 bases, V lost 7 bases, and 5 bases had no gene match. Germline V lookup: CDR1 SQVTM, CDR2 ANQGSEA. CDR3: CSDQTGQTQYF. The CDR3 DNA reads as TGCAGCGATCAGACAGGGCAGACCCAGTACTTC.

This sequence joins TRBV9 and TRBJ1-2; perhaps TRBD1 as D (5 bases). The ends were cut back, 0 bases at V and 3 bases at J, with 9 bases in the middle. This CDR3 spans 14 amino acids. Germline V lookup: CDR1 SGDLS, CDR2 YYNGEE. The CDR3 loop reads CASSVAWGDYGYTF. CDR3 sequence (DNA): TGTGCCAGCAGCGTAGCCTGGGGGGACTATGGCTACACCTTC. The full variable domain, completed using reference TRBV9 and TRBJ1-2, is DSGVTQTPKHLITATGQRVTLRCSPRSGDLSVYWYQQSLDQGLQFLIQYYNGEERAKGNILERFSAQQFPDLHSELNLSSLELGDSALYFCASSVAWGDYGYTFGSGTRLTVV.

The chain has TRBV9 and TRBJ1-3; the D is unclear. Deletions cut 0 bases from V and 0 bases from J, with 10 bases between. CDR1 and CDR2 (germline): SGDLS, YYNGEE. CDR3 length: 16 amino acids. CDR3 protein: CASSVEWSHSGNTIYF. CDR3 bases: TGTGCCAGCAGCGTAGAGTGGAGTCACTCTGGAAACACCATATATTTT.

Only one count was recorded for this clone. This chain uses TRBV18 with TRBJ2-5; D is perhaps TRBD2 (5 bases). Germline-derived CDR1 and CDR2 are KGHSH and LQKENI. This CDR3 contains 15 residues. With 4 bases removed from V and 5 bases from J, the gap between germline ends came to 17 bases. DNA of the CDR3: TGTGCCAGCTCACTCGCCGACGGGGTAGGGGAGACCCAGTACTTC. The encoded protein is CASSLADGVGETQYF.